The TCR beta chain under discussion was sequenced for a study of Ad26.COV2.S vaccination and SARS-CoV-2 variants. Overall study: Each vaccinee took Ad26.COV2.S intramuscularly, once or twice 56 days apart.

Sequenced by immunoSEQ multiplex PCR; TCRdb stores in-frame clones only, minus some. The sample has fewer than 800,000 clones; roughly 90% are singletons. Treatment defined: some 20 received Ad26.COV2.S at low or high dose, single or two shots; about 5 received placebo; per-sample allocation not given. The study sampled participants on day 63 after the first vaccine or placebo injection. This receptor was obtained from a person aged 18 to 65 who received the Ad26.COV2.S COVID-19 vaccine or a placebo. Sequencing was performed on peripheral blood, taken in a trial of Ad26.COV2.S vaccine versus placebo.

CDR3 in amino acids: CASSYRSGQGAGANVLTF. The CDR3 nucleotides read TGTGCCAGCAGCTATAGATCGGGACAGGGGGCTGGGGCCAACGTCCTGACTTTC. This rearrangement joins TRBV5-5 to TRBJ2-6, with TRBD1 identical over 11 bases. The CDR3 spans 18 residues. The germline CDR1 and CDR2 sequences are SGHKS and YYEKEE (reference sequence). The ends lost 3 bases at V and 2 bases at J; junction bases unmatched: 7.